Listed here are 7 T cell receptor beta chains from one sample, sequenced in a study of shared clonotypes between healthy human individuals. Using immunoSEQ multiplex PCR, the repertoire was profiled, and TCRdb retains in-frame clones only, with some absent. The table shows about 490,000 clones, with less than 80% occurring only once. The sequenced sample was PBMCs. These receptors were obtained from a woman between 35 and 50 years old in good health. Some clones in this sample may be carry-over from other donors' samples.

This clone showed up just a few times. V gene TRBV6-6 combines with J gene TRBJ2-1, with D perhaps matching TRBD2 (5 bases). CDR3 length: 15 residues. Germline CDR1 MNHNY, CDR2 SVGAGI (reference sequence). Trimming shortened V by 4 bases and J by 0 bases, and 10 bases separated the two germline ends. CDR3 protein: CASSFTGSSYNEQFF. The CDR3 DNA follows: TGTGCCAGCAGTTTCACGGGATCCTCCTACAATGAGCAGTTCTTC.

This clone was detected only a few times. The V gene is TRBV5-1, the J gene TRBJ1-4; D might be TRBD1 (5 bases). Germline CDR1 reads SGHRS; CDR2 reads YFSETQ. This CDR3 region has 18 residues. The V end was cut by 2 bases, the J end by 4 bases, with 21 bases between. CDR3 nucleotides: TGCGCCAGCAGCTTTCGCCAGGGAGGTTGGGACTTTAATGAAAAACTGTTTTTT. This codes for CASSFRQGGWDFNEKLFF. Based on the CDR3 plus reference TRBV5-1 and TRBJ1-4, the full variable domain is KAGVTQTPRYLIKTRGQQVTLSCSPISGHRSVSWYQQTPGQGLQFLFEYFSETQRNKGNFPGRFSGRQFSNSRSEMNVSTLELGDSALYLCASSFRQGGWDFNEKLFFGSGTQLSVL.

The J gene is TRBJ1-2, the V gene TRBV18, with TRBD1 identical over 8 bases. Germline trimming cut 3 bases from V and 7 bases from J; bases unmatched to any gene: 10. The CDR3 has 15 residues. Germline loops: CDR1 KGHSH, CDR2 LQKENI. CDR3 sequence: CASSPGQGDLGGYTF. DNA for the CDR3: TGTGCCAGCTCACCCGGACAGGGTGATTTAGGTGGCTACACCTTC.

CDR3 residues: CASRQVTSGRSVQFF. As DNA, the CDR3 is TGTGCCAGCAGGCAGGTGACTAGCGGGAGGTCGGTGCAGTTCTTC. V and J are TRBV6-5 and TRBJ2-1; 13 nucleotides agree with TRBD2. Trimming took 6 bases from V and 12 from J; bases not matched to a gene: 11. Germline values: CDR1 MNHEY, CDR2 SVGAGI. The CDR3 extends over 15 amino acids.

This chain links TRBV9 with TRBJ2-7; 9 nucleotides align to TRBD1. With V trimmed by 0 bases and J by 2 bases, 3 bases remained unmatched. Germline loops: CDR1 SGDLS, CDR2 YYNGEE. There are 15 residues in the CDR3. In DNA, the CDR3 is TGTGCCAGCAGCGTAGGGGACAGGGCAACCTACGAGCAGTACTTC. This gives the protein CASSVGDRATYEQYF.

The chain uses TRBV19 and TRBJ1-1; possibly TRBD1 for D (6 bases). The germline gives CDR1 LNHDA, CDR2 SQIVND (reference sequence). This CDR3 has 11 residues. V lost 7 bases to trimming and J lost 10 bases, with 13 bases between them. The CDR3, as DNA: TGTGCCAGTACGACAGGTTCCGCAGCTTTCTTT. Amino acid sequence: CASTTGSAAFF.

This clone occurred a few times. The chain joins TRBV5-1 to TRBJ2-2, with D possibly matching TRBD1 (6 bases). Germline CDR1 reads SGHRS; CDR2 reads YFSETQ. The CDR3 length is 13 residues. V shed 7 bases and J shed 7 bases, with 14 bases lying between them. CDR3 sequence: CASRPGVGGELFF. The CDR3 region has the DNA TGCGCCAGCCGTCCAGGGGTTGGCGGGGAGCTGTTTTTT.